Listed below are T cell receptor beta chains from one sample, sequenced in a study of blood T cell repertoires in COVID-19. TCRdb's copy holds only in-frame clones and misses some; the assay was immunoSEQ multiplex PCR. Seen here are approximately 300,000 clones, 75% to 90% observed once, and the top ten hold roughly 4%. The sequenced sample consisted of PBMCs or T cells enriched from blood (not recorded which). Every receptor here comes from a woman aged 25 to 45 who had recovered from COVID-19. CDR3s include the opening cysteine and the closing phenylalanine or tryptophan. Fields, in order: J gene, clone size, D gene, V gene, CDR3 DNA, CDR3 protein. D genes are given only for firm matches. The size field is filled for only some rows; it gives once, few, many or a size class.

j_call: TRBJ2-3; clone_size: NA; d_call: TRBD2; v_call: TRBV6-1; cdr3_nt: TGTGCCAGCAGTGAAGGTGGGGGGGCAGATACGCAGTATTTT; cdr3_aa: CASSEGGGADTQYF
j_call: TRBJ2-1; clone_size: few; d_call: TRBD2; v_call: TRBV5-4; cdr3_nt: TGTGCCAGCAGCTTTCTCTCACTAGCGGGAGGCCTCAATGAGCAGTTCTTC; cdr3_aa: CASSFLSLAGGLNEQFF
j_call: TRBJ2-7; clone_size: NA; d_call: NA; v_call: TRBV10-3; cdr3_nt: TGTGCCATCAGGATACAGGACGGCTACGAGCAGTACTTC; cdr3_aa: CAIRIQDGYEQYF
j_call: TRBJ2-7; clone_size: NA; d_call: TRBD1; v_call: TRBV11-2; cdr3_nt: TGTGCCATCCGGGACAGGGACGAGCAGTACTTC; cdr3_aa: CAIRDRDEQYF
j_call: TRBJ2-3; clone_size: few; d_call: NA; v_call: TRBV6-4; cdr3_nt: TGTGCCAGCAGTGAGCAGGGTGGTGATACGCAGTATTTT; cdr3_aa: CASSEQGGDTQYF
j_call: TRBJ1-2; clone_size: NA; d_call: NA; v_call: TRBV7-2; cdr3_nt: TGTGCCAGCAGCCCCCCAGGGTTAACTCTGAACCTTAACTATGGCTACACCTTC; cdr3_aa: CASSPPGLTLNLNYGYTF
j_call: TRBJ1-2; clone_size: NA; d_call: NA; v_call: TRBV28; cdr3_nt: TGTGCCAGCAGTCCCCGACAGGACCACCCTAACTATGGCTACACCTTC; cdr3_aa: CASSPRQDHPNYGYTF
j_call: TRBJ2-3; clone_size: NA; d_call: TRBD2; v_call: TRBV25-1; cdr3_nt: TGTGCCAGCAGCCTACTAGCGGGGGGGGCAGATACGCAGTATTTT; cdr3_aa: CASSLLAGGADTQYF
j_call: TRBJ1-1; clone_size: NA; d_call: TRBD1; v_call: TRBV5-1; cdr3_nt: TGCGCCAGCAGCTCCGGGACAGGGGGCACTGAAGCTTTCTTT; cdr3_aa: CASSSGTGGTEAFF
j_call: TRBJ1-6; clone_size: once; d_call: TRBD1; v_call: TRBV28; cdr3_nt: TGTGCCAGCAGCTACTATGGGACAGGCGACTCACCCCTCCACTTT; cdr3_aa: CASSYYGTGDSPLHF
j_call: TRBJ2-7; clone_size: few; d_call: TRBD2; v_call: TRBV30; cdr3_nt: TGTGCCTGGAGTGCCTTCGTTAGCGGGAAGGACGAGCAGTACTTC; cdr3_aa: CAWSAFVSGKDEQYF
j_call: TRBJ1-1; clone_size: NA; d_call: TRBD1; v_call: TRBV19; cdr3_nt: TGTGCCAGTAGTATCCCCGACAGGGGGCTGCCACTGAACACTGAAGCTTTCTTT; cdr3_aa: CASSIPDRGLPLNTEAFF
j_call: TRBJ1-4; clone_size: NA; d_call: TRBD1; v_call: TRBV30; cdr3_nt: TGTGCCTGGAGTGTGCCCGACAGGGGAATGGAAAAACTGTTTTTT; cdr3_aa: CAWSVPDRGMEKLFF
j_call: TRBJ2-7; clone_size: NA; d_call: TRBD1; v_call: TRBV5-1; cdr3_nt: TGCGCCAGCAGCTTGGGGGGACAGGGACCTTCGTACGAGCAGTACTTC; cdr3_aa: CASSLGGQGPSYEQYF
j_call: TRBJ2-3; clone_size: NA; d_call: NA; v_call: TRBV7-6; cdr3_nt: TGTGCCATCCCAGGCACAGATACGCAGTATTTT; cdr3_aa: CAIPGTDTQYF
j_call: TRBJ1-4; clone_size: NA; d_call: NA; v_call: TRBV3-1/TRBV3-2; cdr3_nt: TGTGCCAGCAGCCCCCAGGGCTGGACTAATGAAAAACTGTTTTTT; cdr3_aa: CASSPQGWTNEKLFF
j_call: TRBJ2-7; clone_size: NA; d_call: NA; v_call: TRBV7-9; cdr3_nt: TGTGCCAGCAGCTTAAGTCCGGCAGGCTCCAACGAGCAGTACTTC; cdr3_aa: CASSLSPAGSNEQYF
j_call: TRBJ2-5; clone_size: NA; d_call: NA; v_call: TRBV15; cdr3_nt: TGTGCCACCAGCAGGTCACAATACCAAGAGACCCAGTACTTC; cdr3_aa: CATSRSQYQETQYF
j_call: TRBJ2-3; clone_size: NA; d_call: NA; v_call: TRBV20-1; cdr3_nt: TGCAGTGCCCTCACAGATACGCAGTATTTT; cdr3_aa: CSALTDTQYF
j_call: TRBJ1-5; clone_size: NA; d_call: TRBD1; v_call: TRBV7-2; cdr3_nt: TGTGCCAGCAGCTCCGGGACAGGGCTCGGCGGTCAGCCCCAGCATTTT; cdr3_aa: CASSSGTGLGGQPQHF
j_call: TRBJ2-7; clone_size: NA; d_call: TRBD1; v_call: TRBV7-9; cdr3_nt: TGTGCCAGCAGCCTGACGACAGGGTGGTACGAGCAGTACTTC; cdr3_aa: CASSLTTGWYEQYF
j_call: TRBJ1-1; clone_size: once; d_call: TRBD1; v_call: TRBV7-8; cdr3_nt: TGTGCCAGCAGCCCTAATAGGGCCGGACAGGGGAAGTACACTGAAGCTTTCTTT; cdr3_aa: CASSPNRAGQGKYTEAFF
j_call: TRBJ2-7; clone_size: NA; d_call: TRBD1; v_call: TRBV18; cdr3_nt: TGTGCCAGCTCACTCCGGGACAGGGGCGACTACGAGCAGTACTTC; cdr3_aa: CASSLRDRGDYEQYF
j_call: TRBJ1-2; clone_size: NA; d_call: NA; v_call: TRBV2; cdr3_nt: TGTGCCAGCAGTACCATGGGAGGACCTAACTATGGCTACACCTTC; cdr3_aa: CASSTMGGPNYGYTF
j_call: TRBJ1-3; clone_size: NA; d_call: NA; v_call: TRBV5-1; cdr3_nt: TGCGCCAGCAGCTTGTCTCGGCGGAACCTCTCTGGAAACACCATATATTTT; cdr3_aa: CASSLSRRNLSGNTIYF
j_call: TRBJ1-5; clone_size: NA; d_call: NA; v_call: TRBV28; cdr3_nt: TGTGCCAGCAGTTTAGACAGAATTAATCAGCCCCAGCATTTT; cdr3_aa: CASSLDRINQPQHF
j_call: TRBJ2-7; clone_size: NA; d_call: NA; v_call: TRBV30; cdr3_nt: TGTGCCTGGAGTCTTTACGGGTGGAACTACGAGCAGTACTTC; cdr3_aa: CAWSLYGWNYEQYF
j_call: TRBJ1-3; clone_size: NA; d_call: NA; v_call: TRBV10-3; cdr3_nt: TGTGCCATCAGACCAGCGATCTCTGGAAACACCATATATTTT; cdr3_aa: CAIRPAISGNTIYF
j_call: TRBJ1-2; clone_size: NA; d_call: TRBD1; v_call: TRBV3-1/TRBV3-2; cdr3_nt: TGTGCCAGCAGCCACTCCGACGGAACAGGGGGCGGGTTTGGCTACACCTTC; cdr3_aa: CASSHSDGTGGGFGYTF
j_call: TRBJ2-3; clone_size: NA; d_call: TRBD2; v_call: TRBV3-1/TRBV3-2; cdr3_nt: TGTGCCAGCAGCCGCCGGGGGGAGGATACGCAGTATTTT; cdr3_aa: CASSRRGEDTQYF
j_call: TRBJ1-1; clone_size: NA; d_call: TRBD1; v_call: TRBV5-3; cdr3_nt: TGTGCCCCATTCCGCGGGACAGGGAACACTGAAGCTTTCTTT; cdr3_aa: CAPFRGTGNTEAFF
j_call: TRBJ1-2; clone_size: NA; d_call: NA; v_call: TRBV7-9; cdr3_nt: TGTGCCAGCAGCTTAGAATCGGGAGCCACTAACTATGGCTACACCTTC; cdr3_aa: CASSLESGATNYGYTF
j_call: TRBJ2-7; clone_size: NA; d_call: TRBD2; v_call: TRBV4-1; cdr3_nt: TGCGCCAGCAGCAAACTCCCGGGACTAGCGGGGGGGCCAGACGAGCAGTACTTC; cdr3_aa: CASSKLPGLAGGPDEQYF
j_call: TRBJ1-6; clone_size: NA; d_call: NA; v_call: TRBV7-6; cdr3_nt: TGTGCCAGCAGCACCCGAATACCTGCGCCCGAATATAATTCACCCCTCCACTTT; cdr3_aa: CASSTRIPAPEYNSPLHF
j_call: TRBJ2-7; clone_size: NA; d_call: NA; v_call: TRBV30; cdr3_nt: TGTGCCTGGATACCGGACAGTAGCCACGAGCAGTACTTC; cdr3_aa: CAWIPDSSHEQYF
j_call: TRBJ1-2; clone_size: NA; d_call: NA; v_call: TRBV7-9; cdr3_nt: TGTGCCAGTAGCGCGGAAGACTATGGCTACACCTTC; cdr3_aa: CASSAEDYGYTF
j_call: TRBJ1-2; clone_size: NA; d_call: TRBD1; v_call: TRBV28; cdr3_nt: TGTGCCAGCAGGCTACCCGGGACAGACGGCTACACCTTC; cdr3_aa: CASRLPGTDGYTF
j_call: TRBJ1-4; clone_size: NA; d_call: NA; v_call: TRBV5-1; cdr3_nt: TGCGCCAGCAGCTTGGGGCGGGAGGATGAAAAACTGTTTTTT; cdr3_aa: CASSLGREDEKLFF
j_call: TRBJ1-4; clone_size: NA; d_call: NA; v_call: TRBV7-6; cdr3_nt: TGTGCCAGCAGCCCTCTAAATGAAAAACTGTTTTTT; cdr3_aa: CASSPLNEKLFF
j_call: TRBJ2-3; clone_size: NA; d_call: TRBD1; v_call: TRBV9; cdr3_nt: TGTGCCAGCAGTCAGTTCACAGGGGGTGGCACAGATACGCAGTATTTT; cdr3_aa: CASSQFTGGGTDTQYF
j_call: TRBJ1-4; clone_size: NA; d_call: TRBD1; v_call: TRBV20-1; cdr3_nt: TGCAGTGCTAGTCAAGGAGCGGGACAGGGCGATGAAAAACTGTTTTTT; cdr3_aa: CSASQGAGQGDEKLFF
j_call: TRBJ1-4; clone_size: NA; d_call: NA; v_call: TRBV28; cdr3_nt: TGTGCCAGCAGTTTTAGCGGGTATGAAAAACTGTTTTTT; cdr3_aa: CASSFSGYEKLFF
j_call: TRBJ1-5; clone_size: many; d_call: NA; v_call: TRBV12-3/TRBV12-4; cdr3_nt: TGTGCCAGCCTCAGGGGCGGGAATCAGCCCCAGCATTTT; cdr3_aa: CASLRGGNQPQHF
j_call: TRBJ1-2; clone_size: NA; d_call: TRBD1; v_call: TRBV28; cdr3_nt: TGTGCCAGCAGTCCCCTAGCAGGGGGCAACTATGGCTACACCTTC; cdr3_aa: CASSPLAGGNYGYTF
j_call: TRBJ1-1; clone_size: NA; d_call: NA; v_call: TRBV28; cdr3_nt: TGTGCCAGCAGTCGGAGGAACACTGAAGCTTTCTTT; cdr3_aa: CASSRRNTEAFF
j_call: TRBJ2-2; clone_size: once; d_call: TRBD2; v_call: TRBV27; cdr3_nt: TGTGCCAGCAGTTTAAGTGCACTAGCGCCCGGGGAGCTGTTTTTT; cdr3_aa: CASSLSALAPGELFF